Listed below are T cell receptor beta chains from one sample, sequenced in a study of blood T cell repertoires in COVID-19. Sequencing used immunoSEQ multiplex PCR; TCRdb keeps in-frame clones, though not all of them. This sample yields hundreds of thousands of clones, of which 70% to 90% are seen a single time; approximately 3.8% belongs to the top ten. The sequenced material came from peripheral blood. The receptors shown here come from a woman between 45 and 65 years old with active or convalescent COVID-19. Each CDR3 is given with its conserved first and last residue. D genes are given only for firm matches. Rows give clone size only sometimes, using once, few, many, or a class for an expanded clone.

D gene	V gene	clone size	J gene	CDR3 DNA	CDR3 protein
NA	TRBV3-1/TRBV3-2	many	TRBJ1-4	TGTGCCAGCAGCCAAGGGGCAGGGTCTAATGAAAAACTGTTTTTT	CASSQGAGSNEKLFF
NA	TRBV7-9	NA	TRBJ2-2	TGTGCCAGCAGCTTACTCGCCGGGGGGGAGCTGTTTTTT	CASSLLAGGELFF
NA	TRBV25-1	NA	TRBJ1-1	TGTGCCAGCAGTGAATATGGCAACACTGAAGCTTTCTTT	CASSEYGNTEAFF
TRBD2	TRBV7-9	NA	TRBJ2-3	TGTGCCAGCAGCCCCGGATATGCTAGCGGGAGTAATATGGATACGCAGTATTTT	CASSPGYASGSNMDTQYF
TRBD2	TRBV6-5	NA	TRBJ2-3	TGTGCCAGCAGACGACTAGCCACAGATACGCAGTATTTT	CASRRLATDTQYF
TRBD2	TRBV6-1	NA	TRBJ2-1	TGTGCCAGCAGGGAAGTCGGTGCTAGCGGGGCCTACAATGAGCAGTTCTTC	CASREVGASGAYNEQFF
TRBD1	TRBV5-1	NA	TRBJ2-3	TGCGCCAGCAGCTCCCAGGGGGCCGGTGGCACAGATACGCAGTATTTT	CASSSQGAGGTDTQYF
TRBD1	TRBV6-5	once	TRBJ1-6	TGTGCCAGCAGTACTGACAGGGCCGGAAATTCACCCCTCCACTTT	CASSTDRAGNSPLHF
NA	TRBV5-1	NA	TRBJ2-1	TGCGCCAGCAGCTTGGAAGGAGTCGTGTTGGGTGAGCAGTTCTTC	CASSLEGVVLGEQFF
NA	TRBV5-6	NA	TRBJ1-2	TGTGCCAGCAGCTTGCTTGAGGCAAACTATGGCTACACCTTC	CASSLLEANYGYTF
TRBD1	TRBV6-5	NA	TRBJ2-2	TGTGCCAGCAGTCAGGGGGCAGGGATCGGGGAGCTGTTTTTT	CASSQGAGIGELFF
TRBD1	TRBV2	few	TRBJ1-6	TGTGCCAGCATCCCTAGACAGGGAAATTCACCCCTCCACTTT	CASIPRQGNSPLHF
TRBD2	TRBV19	NA	TRBJ2-1	TGTGCCAGTAGTATTGGTGGGACTAGGGTCATCGAGCAGTTCTTC	CASSIGGTRVIEQFF
NA	TRBV5-4	NA	TRBJ1-2	TGTGCCAGCAGCCCGTTTTGGGGGGAAAATGGCTACACCTTC	CASSPFWGENGYTF
NA	TRBV7-2	NA	TRBJ2-7	TGTGCCAGCAGCAAAAGCACCTACGAGCAGTACTTC	CASSKSTYEQYF
NA	TRBV11-2	NA	TRBJ1-6	TGTGCCAGCAGATGGGCGTTCCCCCTTAATTCACCCCTCCACTTT	CASRWAFPLNSPLHF
NA	TRBV5-1	NA	TRBJ1-1	TGCGCCAGCAGCTTAAGGGGGAACACTGAAGCTTTCTTT	CASSLRGNTEAFF
TRBD2	TRBV19	NA	TRBJ2-3	TGTGCCAGTAGTGCCCTAGCGGCTAGCACAGATACGCAGTATTTT	CASSALAASTDTQYF
NA	TRBV29-1	NA	TRBJ1-1	TGCAGCGTCCCTCAGGGGCGCAGGGCTTTCTTT	CSVPQGRRAFF
TRBD2	TRBV10-3	NA	TRBJ2-3	TGTGCCACCCAAACTAGCGGGAGGGCCGGAAGGGACACAGATACGCAGTATTTT	CATQTSGRAGRDTDTQYF
NA	TRBV7-9	NA	TRBJ1-1	TGTGCCAGCAGCTTAGGCCGCAACTTCAACCCTGAAGCTTTCTTT	CASSLGRNFNPEAFF
TRBD1	TRBV19	NA	TRBJ1-3	TGTGCCACCGATACCAGGGGGAGAGTTGGAAACACCATATATTTT	CATDTRGRVGNTIYF
NA	TRBV20-1	NA	TRBJ2-1	TGCAGTGCTAGTATAATCCAGGGGAGCTCCTACAATGAGCAGTTCTTC	CSASIIQGSSYNEQFF
NA	TRBV5-1	NA	TRBJ1-1	TGCGCCAGCAGCTTGGGGACACGTAGTGAAGCTTTCTTT	CASSLGTRSEAFF
NA	TRBV10-3	once	TRBJ2-1	TGTGCCATCAGTGGACAGGAAAAGGGCAGATTAAATTTCAACTACAATGAGCAGTTCTTC	CAISGQEKGRLNFNYNEQFF
NA	TRBV6-1	few	TRBJ1-5	TGTGCCAGCAGTGAGACGCGCAGGGGAAATCAGCCCCAGCATTTT	CASSETRRGNQPQHF
NA	TRBV5-4	NA	TRBJ2-5	TGTGCCAGCAGCTTGGAAGGCGGGGAGACCCAGTACTTC	CASSLEGGETQYF
NA	TRBV2	once	TRBJ1-1	TGTGCCAGCAGTGACAGGGGAAACACTGAAGCTTTCTTT	CASSDRGNTEAFF
TRBD2	TRBV28	NA	TRBJ2-7	TGTGCCAGCTCTCCAGCGGGGGCCCTCTCCTACGAGCAGTACTTC	CASSPAGALSYEQYF
TRBD1	TRBV12-3/TRBV12-4	few	TRBJ2-7	TGTGCCAGCAGCAAGGGACAGGATCGCGAGCAGTACTTC	CASSKGQDREQYF
TRBD2	TRBV5-1	few	TRBJ2-7	TGCGCCAGCGCGGGAGGGCCGGACGAGCAGTACTTC	CASAGGPDEQYF